The 18 T cell receptor beta chains presented below share a single source sample, sequenced in a study of tumor-infiltrating lymphocytes in primary liver carcinoma (TCRdb year 2017). Blood RNA was extracted from unsorted whole blood with TRIzol reagent; germline DNA came from the DNeasy Blood & Tissue kit. Sequencer: Illumina HiSeq 2500. TCRbeta-specific cDNA was reverse-transcribed from 500 ng total RNA using a constant-region primer and ProtoScript II reverse transcriptase. Construction of the TCRbeta libraries relied on three nested rounds of multiplex PCR, following a slightly modified ARM-PCR procedure. Multiplex TRBV1-TRBV30 forward primers and a Cbeta reverse primer were used in the first two PCR rounds, each of which was run for around 9 cycles. The raw public reads went through TCRdb reprocessing: fastp at Q25, MiXCR clone calling, in-frame beta chains kept. Each CDR3 protein gets just one entry, which takes the most common genes and DNA from the rows behind it. The sample profile shows 300,000 to 400,000 distinct CDR3 sequences; about 60% of them were found once. The top ten hold roughly 8.6% of the sample.

What was sequenced was peripheral blood. Receptors originate from a man aged 35-49 years with primary liver carcinoma and hepatitis B virus infection.

Comment on this clonotype: One end of the junction is discordant with germline, which a read error may explain. This rearrangement joins TRBV6-1 to TRBJ2-7; no clear D. The CDR3 length is 14 residues. Germline CDR1 is MNHNS and CDR2 is SASEGT. CDR3 loop: CARSEYVGPYEQYF. CDR3 DNA sequence: TGTGCCAGGAGTGAATATGTAGGTCCCTACGAGCAGTACTTC.

For this clonotype: The junction does not match germline at one end; this may be a read error. This chain joins TRBV14 and TRBJ2-7; 9 bases fit TRBD1. CDR3 size: 15 residues. Looked up from germline, CDR1 is SGHDN and CDR2 is FVKESK. CDR3 protein: CASSPNRDRETEQYF. The CDR3 coding sequence is TGTGCCAGTAGCCCCAACCGGGACAGGGAGACCGAGCAGTACTTC. Complete variable domain (other parts from reference TRBV14 and TRBJ2-7): EAGVTQFPSHSVIEKGQTVTLRCDPISGHDNLYWYRRVMGKEIKFLLHFVKESKQDESGMPNNRFLAERTGGTYSTLKVQPAELEDSGVYFCASSPNRDRETEQYFGPGTRLTVT.

This clonotype appeared a single time. A much more abundant neighbour one base away suggests this may be a read error. The rearrangement joins TRBV5-5 to TRBJ2-7; D is possibly TRBD1 (5 bases). The CDR3 is 17 amino acids. CDR1 is SGHKS and CDR2 is YYEKEE in the germline V gene (reference sequence). For the CDR3, the DNA is TGTGCCAGCAGCTCTACTCTCAGGGCTCGAGGTCTCTACAAGCAGTACTTC. It encodes CASSSTLRARGLYKQYF.

This clonotype showed up many times. This rearrangement joins TRBV6-5 to TRBJ1-6; possible D gene TRBD1, 6 bases. This CDR3 contains 16 residues. V was shortened by 4 bases and J by 4 bases, with 14 bases between the two germline ends. Looked up from germline, CDR1 is MNHEY and CDR2 is SVGAGI. CDR3 bases: TGTGCCAGCAGTTTAGACGGTCAGGGGTATAATTCACCCCTCCACTTT. The encoded protein is CASSLDGQGYNSPLHF.

This clonotype was counted at least ten times. The rearrangement links TRBV6-1 to TRBJ2-5; TRBD1 aligns across 8 bases. Per the germline V gene, CDR1 is MNHNS and CDR2 is SASEGT. The CDR3 consists of 14 residues. V was pared by 1 base and J by 7 bases, with 5 bases of the junction left unmatched. CDR3 DNA sequence: TGTGCCAGCAGTGAAGTTTGGGGGACAGGGACCCAGTACTTC. Translation gives CASSEVWGTGTQYF.

There are a few counts of this clonotype. At one end, the junction sequence differs from germline, possibly due to a read error. The V call is TRBV14, the J call TRBJ1-6, with 9 bases identical to TRBD1. Per the germline V gene, CDR1 is SGHDN and CDR2 is FVKESK. The CDR3 totals 15 residues. CDR3 sequence: CASSRRTGENSLLHF. In DNA, the CDR3 is TGTGCCAGCAGCCGACGGACAGGGGAAAATTCACTCCTCCACTTT. The full variable domain, with the rest looked up from reference TRBV14 and TRBJ1-6, is EAGVTQFPSHSVIEKGQTVTLRCDPISGHDNLYWYRRVMGKEIKFLLHFVKESKQDESGMPNNRFLAERTGGTYSTLKVQPAELEDSGVYFCASSRRTGENSLLHFGNGTRLTVT.

Concerning this clonotype itself: This clone may be a read error of a much larger clone one base away. The chain joins TRBV5-5 to TRBJ1-2; 9 nucleotides align to TRBD1. V lost 7 bases, J lost 4 bases, and 17 bases stayed unmatched. Germline V gene data show CDR1 as SGHKS and CDR2 as YYEKEE (reference sequence). The CDR3 loop spans 17 amino acids. CDR3 nucleotides: TGTGCCAGCTGGGCCCGGGACAGGGCAACCGCCGCCTATGGCTACACCTTC. As protein: CASWARDRATAAYGYTF.

A remark on this clonotype: A read error is possible here, since a much larger clone lies one base away. The rearrangement uses TRBV4-3 and TRBJ2-1, with TRBD2 matching 8 bases. J lost 8 bases, V lost 8 bases, and 14 bases had no gene match. CDR1 and CDR2 from the germline V gene are LGHNA and YSLEER. This CDR3 is 15 amino acids long. The CDR3 protein is CASGREGERDHEQFF. DNA for the CDR3: TGCGCCAGCGGACGGGAGGGGGAGCGGGATCATGAGCAGTTCTTC.

As concerns this clonotype: With a much larger clone just one base away, this may be a read error. The chain employs TRBV6-1 and TRBJ2-5, with a weak D call TRBD1 (7 bases). CDR1 and CDR2 from the germline V gene are MNHNS and SASEGT. This CDR3 is 15 amino acids long. The CDR3 coding sequence is TGTGTCAGCAGTGGGGGACAGCTGGAGGGAGAGACCCAGTACTTC. Residues: CVSSGGQLEGETQYF.

This chain connects TRBV29-1 to TRBJ2-1; no firm D call. The CDR3 consists of 17 residues. Trimming took 2 bases from V and 5 from J, leaving 22 bases between them. From germline, CDR1 is SQVTM and CDR2 ANQGSEA. The CDR3 sequence is CSVENPLPARGHNEQFF. CDR3 DNA: TGCAGCGTTGAAAACCCCCTTCCTGCGAGAGGACACAATGAGCAGTTCTTC.

As regards this clonotype: Sequence at one end of the junction differs from germline and may be a read error. The CDR3 nucleotides read TGTGCCAGTAGCTCTGGTCGGGCAGGGGATCAGCCCCAGCATTTT. This encodes CASSSGRAGDQPQHF. J is TRBJ1-5 and V is TRBV5-6; D is perhaps TRBD1 (6 bases). There are 15 residues in the CDR3. CDR1 and CDR2 from the germline V gene are SGHDT and YYEEEE.

This clonotype was detected a few times. V is TRBV7-8 and J is TRBJ2-3; a weak D match, TRBD2 (5 bases). This CDR3 is built from 13 residues. CDR1 and CDR2 (germline): SGHVS, FQNEAQ. Between the trimmed V and J ends, which lost 5 bases and 5 bases, there was a span of 11 bases. The CDR3 here is CASSALRGDTQYF. The CDR3 DNA sequence: TGTGCCAGCAGCGCCCTTCGGGGAGATACGCAGTATTTT. The variable domain in full, completed from reference TRBV7-8 and TRBJ2-3, reads GAGVSQSPRYKVAKRGQDVALRCDPISGHVSLFWYQQALGQGPEFLTYFQNEAQLDKSGLPSDRFFAERPEGSVSTLKIQRTQQEDSAVYLCASSALRGDTQYFGPGTRLTVL.

On this clonotype: A read error may explain this, as a much larger clone is one base away. The rearrangement joins TRBV6-1 to TRBJ1-6; unclear D gene. This CDR3 has 13 residues. Germline-derived CDR1 and CDR2 are MNHNS and SASEGT. The CDR3 reads CASCEVWDSPLHF. The CDR3 DNA is TGTGCCAGCTGTGAAGTATGGGATTCACCCCTCCACTTT.

On this clonotype: A much larger clone differs from this one at a single base, so this may be a read error. The CDR3 spells CASSQEAETYEQYF. The CDR3 region has the DNA TGCGCCAGCAGCCAAGAGGCAGAAACCTACGAGCAGTACTTC. The chain has TRBV4-3 and TRBJ2-7; D remains unclear. The CDR3 runs 14 residues. V was cut by 0 bases and J by 2 bases, with 8 bases left in between. The V gene's germline CDR1 is LGHNA and CDR2 YSLEER.

Worth noting for this clonotype: A read error may explain this, as a much larger clone is one base away. This chain links TRBV6-1 with TRBJ2-3; perhaps D is TRBD1 or TRBD2 (5 bases each). The CDR3 has 15 residues. The ends were cut back, 5 bases at V and 4 bases at J, with 16 bases in the middle. Looked up from germline, CDR1 is MNHNS and CDR2 is SASEGT. The CDR3 loop is CASSPTGPSSDTQYF. The CDR3, as DNA: TGTGCCAGCAGTCCCACGGGACCTAGCTCAGATACGCAGTATTTT.

This rearrangement joins TRBV28 to TRBJ2-7, with a tentative D call TRBD2 (7 bases). V was cut by 7 bases and J by 6 bases, with 22 bases left in between. The germline V gene encodes CDR1 MDHEN and CDR2 SYDVKM. The CDR3 consists of 15 residues. The CDR3: CASTSAGAGDREQYF. The DNA of the CDR3 is TGTGCCAGCACGTCGGCGGGGGCGGGAGATCGCGAGCAGTACTTC.

With respect to this clonotype: A much larger clonotype is one base distant, so this may be a read error. The chain employs TRBV5-6 and TRBJ2-5, with TRBD1 matching 7 bases. There are 14 residues in the CDR3. Looked up from germline, CDR1 is SGHDT and CDR2 is YYEEEE. CDR3 coding DNA: TGTACCAGCAGCTTTGGAGACAGGGAAGAGACCCAGTACTTC. It translates to CTSSFGDREETQYF.

As to this clonotype: A read error is likely, as this CDR3 ends without the conserved phenylalanine or tryptophan. The chain is built from TRBV6-5 and TRBJ2-2, with D unresolved. CDR1 is MNHEY, CDR2 SVGAGI, per germline. Between the trimmed V and J ends, which lost 6 bases and 5 bases, there was a span of 22 bases. The CDR3 extends over 17 amino acids. This chain's CDR3 is CASRLFGGRISTGELFI. The DNA for the CDR3 is TGTGCCAGCAGGCTATTCGGCGGCAGGATCAGTACCGGGGAGCTGTTTATT.